Reported below is one T cell receptor (beta chain). Its antigen is not yet known. Base quality data are lacking; no much larger clone is found one base away. The time point label, as the study defines it: individuals recovered from natural SARS-CoV-2 infection. This record comes from a study of Ad26.COV2.S vaccination and SARS-CoV-2 variants (dated by TCRdb to the early 2020s). With regard to the full study: Sequencing of the TCRbeta repertoire served to evaluate the specificity and breadth of SARS-CoV-2-reactive T cell receptors following Ad26.COV2.S vaccination. A total of around 32 samples were included in the TCR-sequenced set, comprising around 19 Ad26.COV2.S vaccine recipients, 5 placebo recipients and 8 SARS-CoV-2 convalescent individuals. The investigation overall reported the following: Higher spike-specific TCR breadth was observed in Ad26.COV2.S recipients than in placebo recipients (P = 0.0014). The authors noted that the TCR breadth and depth analyses may have underestimated total T cell responses. After vaccination, substantial breadth of spike-specific CD8+ and CD4+ T cell responses was reported. Non-spike TCR breadth was comparable between vaccine and placebo recipients, consistent with the vaccine containing only spike.

The immunoSEQ Assay was the method used to sequence TCRbeta CDR3 regions. After extraction, genomic DNA underwent amplification by bias-controlled multiplex PCR, followed by high-throughput sequencing. Turning to the authors' computational methods: To quantify the absolute abundance of every unique TCRbeta CDR3 region, sequences were collapsed and filtered. Usable DNA was measured by amplifying reference genes present in all nucleated cells, and TCRbeta template counts were normalized to that usable DNA to estimate T cell fraction. Repertoire TCRs were annotated as SARS-CoV-2-specific when V gene, CDR3 amino acid sequence and J gene were exactly matched to a known reactive TCR set. The reference SARS-CoV-2 TCR set was derived from MIRA and filtered for enrichment in COVID-19-positive ImmuneCODE repertoires, a step that removed public or cross-reactive TCRs. Based on the MIRA antigens, annotated TCRs were further analysed at the level of specific ORF or position within ORF. Depth was the summed frequency of annotated unique rearrangements, while breadth was defined as annotated unique rearrangements over total unique productive rearrangements. Two-sided Wilcoxon rank-sum tests were used to compare TCR breadth between groups. TCRdb re-hosts the immuneACCESS table, in-frame sequences only. Its copies lack some clones; in the studies checked, an unresolved V gene accounts for under half of them, and the cause for the rest is not known. The DNA gave D and trimming, while V, J and clone size come from that table. The sample records just over 350,000 clones, around 92% of which are singletons. 3% to 5% of the sample is taken by the ten largest.

CDR1 MGHDK and CDR2 SYGVNS were looked up in the germline V gene. Trimming costs V 6 bases and J 1 base, and their ends lie 9 bases apart. Taken from cysteine to phenylalanine, the CDR3 has 13 residues. Left in the record is the CDR3 DNA by itself, 39 bases read in frame from the first base. This specimen consisted of peripheral blood, obtained after recovery from COVID-19. The chain links TRBV25-1 with TRBJ1-2; possibly the D gene is TRBD1, per 5 matching bases. The receptor was derived from a human donor who had recovered from COVID-19. The CDR3 here reads CASSRDFNYGYTF. Here is the DNA: TGTGCCAGCAGCAGGGATTTTAACTATGGCTACACCTTC.